These 8 T cell receptor beta chains originate from one sample sequenced in a study of regulatory T cells in long-lasting Graves disease. Construction of TCR beta libraries relied on iRepertoire HTBI primers and on Arm-PCR targeting CDR3 regions. TCRdb re-called the multiplex PCR reads with MiXCR, one entry per CDR3 protein. The sample records some 450,000 distinct CDR3 sequences, over 15% being singletons. As for time point: newly diagnosed GD, antithyroid drugs for less than 3 months. PBMCs were the source of the RNA used for TCR sequencing. These data are also associated with another study on T cells in Graves' hyperthyroidism and ophthalmopathy.

The sample in question was peripheral blood mononuclear cells (PBMCs), obtained at new diagnosis, from a patient treated with antithyroid drugs. All receptors derive from a woman in her 30s with Graves disease.

This clonotype was counted ten times or more. The chain links TRBV6-1 to TRBJ2-5; 8 bases are a match to TRBD2. The CDR3 consists of 15 residues. Per the germline V gene, CDR1 is MNHNS and CDR2 is SASEGT. The V segment lost 6 bases and the J segment 3 bases; nucleotides outside the gene matches: 9. The CDR3, as DNA: TGTGCCAGCAGCCCCTTGGGGCGGGAGGAAGAGACCCAGTACTTC. It encodes CASSPLGREEETQYF.

In this sample, this clonotype turned up many times. The chain employs TRBV28 and TRBJ2-4, with D possibly being TRBD1 (6 bases). The germline V gene has CDR1 MDHEN and CDR2 SYDVKM. The V and J ends lost 5 bases and 6 bases respectively, with 8 bases between them. The CDR3 runs 12 residues. The CDR3 reads CASSPDRNIQYF. For the CDR3, the DNA is TGTGCCAGCAGTCCGGACAGAAACATTCAGTACTTC.

In its sample, this clonotype was seen a few times. CDR3 coding DNA: TGTGCCAGCACCCCTAGTGGGGCCCTCGAGGAACAGCCCCAGCATTTT. This translates into CASTPSGALEEQPQHF. V and J are TRBV28 and TRBJ1-5, with D possibly being TRBD1 (5 bases). Germline V gene data show CDR1 as MDHEN and CDR2 as SYDVKM. The CDR3 runs 16 residues. The V end was cut by 7 bases, the J end by 7 bases, with 23 bases between.

This clonotype was seen a few times. The CDR3 DNA reads TGTGCCAGCAGCCCCCAGCGGGAGAGGAACACCGGGGAGCTGTTTTTT. Translating it yields CASSPQRERNTGELFF. The genes are TRBV9 and TRBJ2-2, with 8 bases matching TRBD2. The CDR3 is 16 amino acids. J was trimmed by 1 base and V by 4 bases; bases with no gene match: 6. Germline assignment: CDR1 SGDLS and CDR2 YYNGEE.

This clonotype was recorded many times. The rearrangement uses TRBV2 and TRBJ1-1; D may be TRBD1 (5 bases). From germline, CDR1 is SNHLY and CDR2 FYNNEI. CDR3 length: 14 residues. V lost 7 bases to trimming and J lost 3 bases, with 15 bases between them. The chain's CDR3 is CASIRGTTYTEAFF. DNA for the CDR3: TGTGCCAGCATTCGGGGCACGACATACACTGAAGCTTTCTTT.

In its sample, this clonotype was seen many times. This sequence joins TRBV6-1 and TRBJ1-2; TRBD1 agrees at 9 bases. The CDR3 is 15 amino acids. CDR1 is MNHNS, CDR2 SASEGT, per germline. J gave up 14 bases and V 3 bases, and 16 bases lay outside the gene matches. CDR3 sequence: CASSDGTGLLPFVTF. The DNA for the CDR3 is TGTGCCAGCAGTGACGGGACAGGGTTGTTGCCATTCGTGACCTTC.

This clonotype has at least ten counts. The rearrangement uses TRBV11-3 and TRBJ2-1; D remains unclear. The length of the CDR3 is 13 residues. The V and J ends lost 4 bases and 2 bases respectively, with 6 bases between them. CDR1 is SGHNT, CDR2 YENEEA, per germline. The CDR3 sequence: CASSSTAYNEQFF. The CDR3, as DNA: TGTGCCAGCAGCTCAACAGCCTACAATGAGCAGTTCTTC.

This clonotype was picked up many times. This chain joins TRBV5-1 and TRBJ2-7; TRBD1 matches 7 bases. The germline V gene encodes CDR1 SGHRS and CDR2 YFSETQ. The CDR3 runs to 15 residues. The J segment lost 0 bases and the V segment lost 7 bases, leaving 10 bases of the junction unmatched. The CDR3 DNA reads as TGCGCCAGCGGAAACAGGGGTCCATTCTCCTACGAGCAGTACTTC. Translation: CASGNRGPFSYEQYF.